This paragraph reports one T cell receptor beta chain. Its antigen is currently unknown. This sample was taken from a study of naive and memory T cell subsets. An equimolar mix of two oligonucleotides served as the beta constant-region primer for TRBC1 and TRBC2. Nested alpha and beta constant-region primers with the SP2 primer drove four PCR rounds on ligated cDNA. An oligonucleotide with the SP2 primer and a 12-nucleotide UMI was ligated to the cDNA 3' end. One entry per CDR3 protein, called by TCRdb with MiXCR from the UMI-ligation and nested PCR reads. The data contain around 130,000 distinct CDR3 sequences, over 30% of them singletons. Whole-study findings and limits: Over 90% of naive TCR sequences appeared only once after error correction, unlike memory subsets.

Sequencing used central memory CD4+ T cells from blood. The origin of this receptor is a human donor in good health.

CDR3 region: CATSQGQGRYEQYF. For the CDR3, the DNA is TGTGCCACCAGTCAGGGACAGGGTCGGTACGAGCAGTACTTC. The chain combines TRBV24-1 with TRBJ2-7; 9 bases agree with TRBD1. The CDR3 totals 14 residues. J lost 4 bases, V lost 6 bases, and 6 bases had no gene match. The germline V gene has CDR1 KGHDR and CDR2 SFDVKD.